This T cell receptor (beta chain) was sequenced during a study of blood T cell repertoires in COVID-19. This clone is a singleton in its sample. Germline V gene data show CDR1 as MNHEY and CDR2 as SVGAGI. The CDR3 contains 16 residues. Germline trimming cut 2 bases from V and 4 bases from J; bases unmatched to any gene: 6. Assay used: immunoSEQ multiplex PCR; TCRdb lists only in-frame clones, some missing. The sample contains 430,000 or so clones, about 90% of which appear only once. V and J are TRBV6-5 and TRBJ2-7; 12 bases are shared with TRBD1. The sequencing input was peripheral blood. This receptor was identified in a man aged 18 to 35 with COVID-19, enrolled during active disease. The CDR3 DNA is TGTGCCAGCAGTTACGGGGGACAGGGGGCCGGGTACGAGCAGTACTTC. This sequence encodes CASSYGGQGAGYEQYF.